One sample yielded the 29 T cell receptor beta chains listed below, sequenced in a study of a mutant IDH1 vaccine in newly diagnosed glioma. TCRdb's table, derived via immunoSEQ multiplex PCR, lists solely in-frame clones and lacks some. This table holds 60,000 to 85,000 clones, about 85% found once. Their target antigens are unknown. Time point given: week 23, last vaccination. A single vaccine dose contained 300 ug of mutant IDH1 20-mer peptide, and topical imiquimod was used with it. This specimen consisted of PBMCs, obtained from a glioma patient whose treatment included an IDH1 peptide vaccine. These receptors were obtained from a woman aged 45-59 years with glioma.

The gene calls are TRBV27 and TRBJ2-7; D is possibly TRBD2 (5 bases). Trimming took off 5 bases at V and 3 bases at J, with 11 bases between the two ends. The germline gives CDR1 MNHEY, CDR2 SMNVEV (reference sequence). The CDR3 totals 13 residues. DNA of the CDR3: TGTGCCAGCAGTATCGGGGAGCGCTACGAGCAGTACTTC. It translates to CASSIGERYEQYF.

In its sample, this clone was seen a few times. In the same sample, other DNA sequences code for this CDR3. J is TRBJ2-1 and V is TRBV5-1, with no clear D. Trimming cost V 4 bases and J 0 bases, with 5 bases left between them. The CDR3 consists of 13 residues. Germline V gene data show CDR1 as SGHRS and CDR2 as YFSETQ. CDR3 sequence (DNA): TGCGCCAGCAGCCCTAGCTCCTACAATGAGCAGTTCTTC. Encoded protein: CASSPSSYNEQFF.

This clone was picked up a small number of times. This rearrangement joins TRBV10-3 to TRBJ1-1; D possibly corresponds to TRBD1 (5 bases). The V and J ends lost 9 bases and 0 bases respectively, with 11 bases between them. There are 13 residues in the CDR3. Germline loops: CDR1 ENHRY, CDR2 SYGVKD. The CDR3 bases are TGTGCCATAGGGGATCAATTGAACACTGAAGCTTTCTTT. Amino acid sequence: CAIGDQLNTEAFF.

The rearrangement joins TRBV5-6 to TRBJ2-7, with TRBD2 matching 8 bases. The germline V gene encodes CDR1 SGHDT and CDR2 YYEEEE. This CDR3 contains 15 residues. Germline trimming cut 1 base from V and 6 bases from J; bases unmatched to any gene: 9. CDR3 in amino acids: CASSLLGLGGGEQYF. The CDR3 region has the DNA TGTGCCAGCAGCTTGCTGGGACTAGGCGGTGGCGAGCAGTACTTC.

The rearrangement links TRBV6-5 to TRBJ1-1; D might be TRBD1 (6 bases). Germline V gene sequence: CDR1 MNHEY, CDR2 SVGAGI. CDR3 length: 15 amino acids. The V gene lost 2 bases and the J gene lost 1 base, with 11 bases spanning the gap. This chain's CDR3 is CASSYRGDKNTEAFF. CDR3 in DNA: TGTGCCAGCAGTTACAGGGGGGACAAGAACACTGAAGCTTTCTTT.

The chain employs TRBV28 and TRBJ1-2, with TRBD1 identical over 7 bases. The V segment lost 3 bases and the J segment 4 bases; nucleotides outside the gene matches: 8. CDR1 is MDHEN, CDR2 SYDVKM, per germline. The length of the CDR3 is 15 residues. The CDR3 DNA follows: TGTGCCAGCAGTTTGGAGGGACAGCGATTCTATGGCTACACCTTC. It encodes CASSLEGQRFYGYTF.

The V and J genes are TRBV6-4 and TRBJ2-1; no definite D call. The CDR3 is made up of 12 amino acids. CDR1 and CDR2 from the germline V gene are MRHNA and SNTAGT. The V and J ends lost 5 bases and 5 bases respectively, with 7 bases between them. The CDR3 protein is CASSSENNEQFF. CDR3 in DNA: TGTGCCAGCAGTTCGGAAAACAATGAGCAGTTCTTC.

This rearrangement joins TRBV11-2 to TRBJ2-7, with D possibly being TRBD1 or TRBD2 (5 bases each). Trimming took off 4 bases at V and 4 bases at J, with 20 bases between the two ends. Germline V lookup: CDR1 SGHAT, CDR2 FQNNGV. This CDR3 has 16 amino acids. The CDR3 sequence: CASSYAAWDGYYEQYF. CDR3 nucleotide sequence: TGTGCCAGCAGCTACGCCGCCTGGGACGGTTATTACGAGCAGTACTTC.

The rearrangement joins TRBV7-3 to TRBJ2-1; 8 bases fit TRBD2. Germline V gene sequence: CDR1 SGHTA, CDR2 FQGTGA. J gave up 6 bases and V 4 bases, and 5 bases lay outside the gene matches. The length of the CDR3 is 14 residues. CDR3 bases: TGTGCCAGCAGCTCCAGAGCGGGAGTCAATGAGCAGTTCTTC. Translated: CASSSRAGVNEQFF.

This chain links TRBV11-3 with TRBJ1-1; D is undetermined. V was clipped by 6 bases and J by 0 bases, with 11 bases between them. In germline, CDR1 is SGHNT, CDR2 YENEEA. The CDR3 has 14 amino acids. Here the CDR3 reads CASSWPFMNTEAFF. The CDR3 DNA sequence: TGTGCCAGCAGTTGGCCCTTCATGAACACTGAAGCTTTCTTT.

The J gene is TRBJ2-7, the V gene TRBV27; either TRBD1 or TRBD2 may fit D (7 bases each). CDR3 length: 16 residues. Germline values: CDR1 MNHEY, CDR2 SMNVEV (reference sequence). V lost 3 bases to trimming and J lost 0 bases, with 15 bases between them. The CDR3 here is CASSFQGGRFSYEQYF. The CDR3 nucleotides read TGTGCCAGCAGTTTTCAGGGGGGGCGCTTCTCCTACGAGCAGTACTTC.

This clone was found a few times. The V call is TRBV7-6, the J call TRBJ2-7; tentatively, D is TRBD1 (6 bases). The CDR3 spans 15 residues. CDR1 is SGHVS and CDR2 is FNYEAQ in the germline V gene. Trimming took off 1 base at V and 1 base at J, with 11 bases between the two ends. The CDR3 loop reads CASSLGAGASYEQYF. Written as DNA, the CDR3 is TGTGCCAGCAGCTTAGGTGCAGGGGCATCCTACGAGCAGTACTTC.

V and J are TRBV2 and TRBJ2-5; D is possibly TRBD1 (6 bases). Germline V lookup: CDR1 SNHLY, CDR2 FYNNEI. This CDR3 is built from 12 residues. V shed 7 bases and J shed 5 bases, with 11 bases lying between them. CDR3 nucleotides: TGTGCCAGCACAGGGGCGGACGAGACCCAGTACTTC. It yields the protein CASTGADETQYF.

For the CDR3, the DNA is TGTGCCAGCAGCGGACAGAACGACTATGGCTACACCTTC. Translating gives CASSGQNDYGYTF. The rearrangement links TRBV28 to TRBJ1-2, with TRBD1 as a possible D gene (6 bases). The ends were cut back, 6 bases at V and 3 bases at J, with 11 bases in the middle. The CDR3 contains 13 residues. Germline assignment: CDR1 MDHEN and CDR2 SYDVKM.

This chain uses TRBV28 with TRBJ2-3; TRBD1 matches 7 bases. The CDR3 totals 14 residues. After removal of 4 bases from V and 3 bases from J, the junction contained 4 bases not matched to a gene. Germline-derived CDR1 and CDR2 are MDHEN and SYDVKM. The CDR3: CASSSAQGTDTQYF. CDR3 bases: TGTGCCAGCAGTTCGGCACAGGGGACAGATACGCAGTATTTT.

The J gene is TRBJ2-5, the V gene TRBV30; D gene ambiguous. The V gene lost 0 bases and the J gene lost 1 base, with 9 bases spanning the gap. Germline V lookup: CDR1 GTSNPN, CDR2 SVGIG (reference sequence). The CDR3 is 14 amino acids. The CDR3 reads CAWSVLSSQETQYF. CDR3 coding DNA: TGTGCCTGGAGTGTACTTAGCAGCCAAGAGACCCAGTACTTC.

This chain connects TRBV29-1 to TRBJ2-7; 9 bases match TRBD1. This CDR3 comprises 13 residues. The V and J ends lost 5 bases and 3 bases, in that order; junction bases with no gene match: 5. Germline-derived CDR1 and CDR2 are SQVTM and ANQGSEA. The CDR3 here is CSVPGTGLYEQYF. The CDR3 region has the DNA TGCAGCGTTCCCGGGACAGGGCTCTACGAGCAGTACTTC.

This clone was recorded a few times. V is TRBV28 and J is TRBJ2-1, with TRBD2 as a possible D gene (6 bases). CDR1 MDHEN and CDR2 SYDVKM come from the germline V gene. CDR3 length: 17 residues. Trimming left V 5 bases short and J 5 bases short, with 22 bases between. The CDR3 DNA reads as TGTGCCAGCAGTCCTCCTCTGTCGGGAGCCCCCCACAATGAGCAGTTCTTC. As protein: CASSPPLSGAPHNEQFF.

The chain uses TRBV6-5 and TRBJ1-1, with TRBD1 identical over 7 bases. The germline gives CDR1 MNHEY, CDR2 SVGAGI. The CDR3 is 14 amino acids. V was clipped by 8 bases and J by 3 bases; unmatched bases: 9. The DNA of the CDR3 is TGTGCCAGCGCGGACCGGGGACAGCACACTGAAGCTTTCTTT. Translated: CASADRGQHTEAFF.

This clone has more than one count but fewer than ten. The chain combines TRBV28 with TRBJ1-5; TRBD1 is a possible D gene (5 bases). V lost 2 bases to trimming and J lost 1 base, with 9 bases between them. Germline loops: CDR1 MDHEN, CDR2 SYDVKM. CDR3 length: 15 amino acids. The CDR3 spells CASSLTGRSNQPQHF. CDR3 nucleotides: TGTGCCAGCAGTTTAACGGGACGGAGCAATCAGCCCCAGCATTTT.

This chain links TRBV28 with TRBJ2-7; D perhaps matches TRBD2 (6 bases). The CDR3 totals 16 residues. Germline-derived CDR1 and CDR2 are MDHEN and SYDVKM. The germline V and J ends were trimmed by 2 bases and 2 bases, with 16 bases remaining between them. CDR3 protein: CASSLMVRGAPYEQYF. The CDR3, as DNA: TGTGCCAGCAGTTTAATGGTCCGCGGGGCCCCCTACGAGCAGTACTTC.

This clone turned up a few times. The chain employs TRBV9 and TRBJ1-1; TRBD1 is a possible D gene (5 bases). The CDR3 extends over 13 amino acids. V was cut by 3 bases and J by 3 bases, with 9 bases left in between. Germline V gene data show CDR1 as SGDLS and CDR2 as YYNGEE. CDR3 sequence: CASSEGRHTEAFF. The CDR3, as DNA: TGTGCCAGCAGCGAGGGACGGCACACTGAAGCTTTCTTT. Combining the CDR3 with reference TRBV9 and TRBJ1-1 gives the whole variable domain DSGVTQTPKHLITATGQRVTLRCSPRSGDLSVYWYQQSLDQGLQFLIQYYNGEERAKGNILERFSAQQFPDLHSELNLSSLELGDSALYFCASSEGRHTEAFFGQGTRLTVV.

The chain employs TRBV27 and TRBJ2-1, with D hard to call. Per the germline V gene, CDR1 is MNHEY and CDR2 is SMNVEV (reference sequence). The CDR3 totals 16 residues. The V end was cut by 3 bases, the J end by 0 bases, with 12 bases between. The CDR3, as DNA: TGTGCCAGCAGTTTTCTCGACACTCCCTCCTACAATGAGCAGTTCTTC. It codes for CASSFLDTPSYNEQFF.

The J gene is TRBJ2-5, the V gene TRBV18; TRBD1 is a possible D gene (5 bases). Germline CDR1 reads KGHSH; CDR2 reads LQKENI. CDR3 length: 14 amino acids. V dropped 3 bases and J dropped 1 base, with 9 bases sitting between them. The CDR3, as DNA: TGTGCCAGCTCACCCGTAAGGGGCCAAGAGACCCAGTACTTC. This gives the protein CASSPVRGQETQYF. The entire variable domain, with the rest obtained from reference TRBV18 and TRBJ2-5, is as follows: NAGVMQNPRHLVRRRGQEARLRCSPMKGHSHVYWYRQLPEEGLKFMVYLQKENIIDESGMPKERFSAEFPKEGPSILRIQQVVRGDSAAYFCASSPVRGQETQYFGPGTRLLVL.

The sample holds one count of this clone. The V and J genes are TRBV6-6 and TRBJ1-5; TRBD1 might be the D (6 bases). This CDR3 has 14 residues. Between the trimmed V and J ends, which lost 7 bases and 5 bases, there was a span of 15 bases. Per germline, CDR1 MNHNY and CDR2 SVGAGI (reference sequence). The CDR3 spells CASTRQEGHQPQHF. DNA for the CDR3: TGTGCCAGCACCCGACAGGAGGGCCATCAGCCCCAGCATTTT.

The CDR3 bases are TGCGCCAGCAGCACGGACCGGGGGCTCGATGGCTACACCTTC. Protein product: CASSTDRGLDGYTF. The rearrangement joins TRBV5-1 to TRBJ1-2, with D maybe TRBD1 (6 bases). CDR3 length: 14 residues. CDR1 SGHRS and CDR2 YFSETQ come from the germline V gene. V lost 4 bases, J lost 6 bases, and 16 bases lay in between.

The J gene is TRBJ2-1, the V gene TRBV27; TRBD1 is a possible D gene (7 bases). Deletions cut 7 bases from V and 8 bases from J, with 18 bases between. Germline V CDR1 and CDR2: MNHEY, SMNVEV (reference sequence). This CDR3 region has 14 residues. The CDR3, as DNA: TGTGCCAGCACTGATGGGGGCAGGGGGGATGAGCAGTTCTTC. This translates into CASTDGGRGDEQFF.

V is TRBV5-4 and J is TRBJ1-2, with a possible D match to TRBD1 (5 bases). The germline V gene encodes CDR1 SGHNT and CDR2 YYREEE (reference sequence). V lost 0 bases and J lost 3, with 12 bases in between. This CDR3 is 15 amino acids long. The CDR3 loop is CASSLARDLHYGYTF. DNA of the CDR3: TGTGCCAGCAGCTTGGCGAGGGACCTGCACTATGGCTACACCTTC.

The DNA for the CDR3 is TGTGCCAGCAGCTTGATGGGGGAGGCCCACTACGAGCAGTACTTC. Encoded protein: CASSLMGEAHYEQYF. The chain is built from TRBV5-6 and TRBJ2-7; D might be TRBD2 (6 bases). Trimming took off 1 base at V and 3 bases at J, with 14 bases between the two ends. The germline V gene has CDR1 SGHDT and CDR2 YYEEEE. CDR3 length: 15 amino acids.